In this sample, the clone carrying this T cell receptor (beta chain) turned up many times. What it binds is unknown. RNA transcripts yielded amplified TCR beta CDR3 regions. The HTBI set primed first-round TCR CDR3 RT-PCR. TCRdb re-called the multiplex PCR reads with MiXCR, one entry per CDR3 protein. The table records about 160,000 distinct CDR3 sequences, about 9.4% of them present only once. Germline values: CDR1 MDHEN, CDR2 SYDVKM. CDR3 length: 14 residues. V was clipped by 3 bases and J by 2 bases, with 9 bases between them. Clinical symptoms, serum thyroxine, TRAb, thyroid ultrasound and orbital computed tomography informed diagnoses. Fresh peripheral blood, 10 ml, was the source of the PBMCs. These data are taken from a study of T cells in Graves' hyperthyroidism and ophthalmopathy. The study's findings and limits: Model output signaled ophthalmopathy a median roughly 6.1 months ahead of onset. Ophthalmopathy and stable hyperthyroidism were told apart by a 13 V-J model.

The TCR sequence derives from a woman aged 18-29 years with Graves' hyperthyroidism that later progressed to Graves' ophthalmopathy. The chain uses TRBV28 and TRBJ2-3; D gene unclear. The specimen was blood. The CDR3 reads CASSFEAFTDTQYF. The CDR3 DNA reads as TGTGCCAGCAGTTTTGAGGCCTTCACAGATACGCAGTATTTT.